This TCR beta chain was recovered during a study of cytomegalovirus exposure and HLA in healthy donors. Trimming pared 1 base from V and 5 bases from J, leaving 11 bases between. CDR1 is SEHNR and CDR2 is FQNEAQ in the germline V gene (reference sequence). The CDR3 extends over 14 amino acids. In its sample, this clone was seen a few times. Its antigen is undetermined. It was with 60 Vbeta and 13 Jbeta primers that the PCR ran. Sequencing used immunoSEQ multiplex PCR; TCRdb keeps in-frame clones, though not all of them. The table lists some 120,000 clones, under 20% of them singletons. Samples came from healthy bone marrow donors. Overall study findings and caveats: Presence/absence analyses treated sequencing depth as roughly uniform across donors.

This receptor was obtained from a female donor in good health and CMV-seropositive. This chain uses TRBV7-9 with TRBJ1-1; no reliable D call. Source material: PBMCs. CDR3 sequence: CASSLEGGGTEAFF. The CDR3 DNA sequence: TGTGCCAGCAGCTTAGAGGGAGGAGGGACTGAAGCTTTCTTT.